The rows below give T cell receptor beta chains drawn from one sample of a study of shared clonotypes between healthy human individuals. Using immunoSEQ multiplex PCR, the repertoire was profiled, and TCRdb retains in-frame clones only, with some absent. The table lists some 550,000 clones, 97% of them singletons. Sample: naive CD4+ T cells sorted from blood. Receptors were obtained from a woman aged 30 to 39 in good health. CDR3s include the opening cysteine and the closing phenylalanine or tryptophan. A D gene is named only where the DNA matches it firmly. Size values are once, few and many counts, or a class for expanded clones, and some rows have none.

V gene	J gene	clone size	D gene	CDR3 DNA	CDR3 protein
TRBV27	TRBJ1-5	.	.	TGTGCCAGCATTCGCAATCAGCCCCAGCATTTT	CASIRNQPQHF
TRBV10-1	TRBJ1-5	once	.	TGCGCCAGCAGACCCGGGGAGGGAGATGGCAATCAGCCCCAGCATTTT	CASRPGEGDGNQPQHF
TRBV28	TRBJ2-4	.	.	TGTGCCAGCGTCTCAGGGGGGGGCGCAGGGGCCAAAAACATTCAGTACTTC	CASVSGGGAGAKNIQYF
TRBV6-1	TRBJ2-6	.	.	TGTGCCTCAGACAGGTTTCCCTCTGGGGCCAACGTCCTGACTTTC	CASDRFPSGANVLTF
TRBV6-5	TRBJ1-6	.	TRBD1	TGTGCCAGCAGTTCGACAGGGGTTCGGTCACCCCTCCACTTT	CASSSTGVRSPLHF
TRBV2	TRBJ1-1	.	TRBD1	TGTGCCAGCAGCCCAAACAGGGGCTGGAACACTGAAGCTTTCTTT	CASSPNRGWNTEAFF
TRBV7-7	TRBJ2-1	.	.	TGTGCCAGCAGCTTAGGGACAGTACGATTCAATGAGCAGTTCTTC	CASSLGTVRFNEQFF
TRBV28	TRBJ2-7	.	TRBD1	TGTGCCAGCAGTTTAAATCGGGACAGGGGCCACGAGCAGTACTTC	CASSLNRDRGHEQYF
TRBV5-1	TRBJ1-1	.	TRBD1	TGCGCCAGCAGCCCTGGACAGGGGGCCATCAACACTGAAGCTTTCTTT	CASSPGQGAINTEAFF
TRBV27	TRBJ2-3	.	TRBD2	TGTGCCAGCAGTAGCGGGAGGGCCAGAGATACGCAGTATTTT	CASSSGRARDTQYF
TRBV28	TRBJ1-1	.	.	TGTGCCAGCAGTTCCCCGCCCCCTGATGAAGCTTTCTTT	CASSSPPPDEAFF
TRBV5-5	TRBJ2-2	.	.	TGTGCCAGCAGCTTTAATTCCCCCGGAAACACCGGGGAGCTGTTTTTT	CASSFNSPGNTGELFF
TRBV2	TRBJ2-1	.	.	TGTGCCAGCAGAGGACAGTACAATGAGCAGTTCTTC	CASRGQYNEQFF
TRBV6-6	TRBJ1-2	.	.	TGTGCCAGCAGTTTAGAGGGTGCCGGGGGCTACACCTTC	CASSLEGAGGYTF
TRBV19	TRBJ1-1	.	.	TGTGCCAGTACCCATTCGGACAGAAACACTGAAGCTTTCTTT	CASTHSDRNTEAFF
TRBV7-9	TRBJ1-2	.	.	TGTGCCAGCAGCTTAGCAGGTGGTCTATATGGCTACACCTTC	CASSLAGGLYGYTF
TRBV4-1	TRBJ2-2	.	.	TGCGCCAGCAGCCTCTTAAATGCTAACACCGGGGAGCTGTTTTTT	CASSLLNANTGELFF
TRBV5-1	TRBJ2-5	.	TRBD1	TGCGCCAGCAGCCTAGGGCTCATACAGGGGGTAGAGACCCAGTACTTC	CASSLGLIQGVETQYF
TRBV6-4	TRBJ2-7	.	TRBD1	TGTGCCAGCAACCACAAGGGGGCCCCTATCTACGAGCAGTACTTC	CASNHKGAPIYEQYF
TRBV7-6	TRBJ1-3	.	.	TGTGCCAGCAGCTTAAAGTCAGGCGACTCTGGAAACACCATATATTTT	CASSLKSGDSGNTIYF
TRBV28	TRBJ1-5	.	.	TGTGCCAGCAGCAGGGGTAGCAATCAGCCCCAGCATTTT	CASSRGSNQPQHF
TRBV29-1	TRBJ1-1	.	TRBD1	TGCAGCGTTGCCTCGGACAGGGGGGCTTTCTTT	CSVASDRGAFF
TRBV5-1	TRBJ2-5	.	TRBD2	TGCGCCAGCAGCTCACGGGGGACTAGCGGCCTGAAGGGAGAGACCCAGTACTTC	CASSSRGTSGLKGETQYF
TRBV6-4	TRBJ2-7	once	.	TGTGCCAGCAGTGCTGGGACCTCCAGCTCCTACGAGCAGTACTTC	CASSAGTSSSYEQYF
TRBV6-5	TRBJ2-3	.	TRBD1	TGTGCCAGCATCCCCAGAACAGGGGGTACGCAGTATTTT	CASIPRTGGTQYF
TRBV14	TRBJ1-3	.	.	TGTGCCAGCAGCCAATCCTGGTGGAGCTCTGGAAACACCATATATTTT	CASSQSWWSSGNTIYF
TRBV5-4	TRBJ2-3	.	TRBD2	TGTGCCAGCAGCTTGGTTGCGCTAGCGGGAGTAACAGATACGCAGTATTTT	CASSLVALAGVTDTQYF
TRBV29-1	TRBJ2-1	.	TRBD1	TGCAGCGTTGCTATCGGGGACAGGGGCTACAATGAGCAGTTCTTC	CSVAIGDRGYNEQFF
TRBV28	TRBJ2-5	.	TRBD1	TGTGCCAGCAGGTCACCGGGACAGCAGTTTGAGACCCAGTACTTC	CASRSPGQQFETQYF
TRBV6-1	TRBJ1-1	.	.	TGTGCCAGTCACAAGGAGAGGGTGAACACTGAAGCTTTCTTT	CASHKERVNTEAFF
TRBV5-1	TRBJ2-1	.	TRBD1	TGCGCCAGCAGCTCCGGGACAGGGATATACAATGAGCAGTTCTTC	CASSSGTGIYNEQFF
TRBV29-1	TRBJ2-1	once	TRBD2	TGCAGCGTCCGTAGGACTAGCGGGTCCACCTACAATGAGCAGTTCTTC	CSVRRTSGSTYNEQFF
TRBV5-4	TRBJ1-3	.	.	TGTGCCAGCAGCTTGGTTCCGGGGGCAGCCGGAAACACCATATATTTT	CASSLVPGAAGNTIYF
TRBV19	TRBJ1-5	few	.	TGTGCCAGTAGTCTGGGGAACAATCAGCCCCAGCATTTT	CASSLGNNQPQHF
TRBV29-1	TRBJ2-5	.	TRBD2	TGCAGCGTTGAATTGGGGACTTGGGGAGGGGAGCAGTACTTC	CSVELGTWGGEQYF
TRBV25-1	TRBJ2-1	.	.	TGTGCCAGCAGTGAATTCAAGAATGAGCAGTTCTTC	CASSEFKNEQFF
TRBV4-1	TRBJ1-3	.	TRBD1	TGCGCCAGCAGCCGTATGGGACAGAACGTACTTTCTGGAAACACCATATATTTT	CASSRMGQNVLSGNTIYF
TRBV7-9	TRBJ2-7	.	TRBD2	TGTGCCAGCAGCCTCCACCCGGGACTAGCGGGAGGGCCCTTAGAGCAGTACTTC	CASSLHPGLAGGPLEQYF
TRBV6-5	TRBJ1-2	.	.	TGTGCCAGCAGTTACTCGCTCGGACCGGGCGGCACCTTC	CASSYSLGPGGTF
TRBV11-2	TRBJ2-5	once	TRBD2	TGTGCCAGCAGCTCGTTACGGGGCGGGAGGGGAGGAGAGACCCAGTACTTC	CASSSLRGGRGGETQYF
TRBV10-1	TRBJ2-3	.	TRBD2	TGCGCCAGCAGCCCCGGACTAGCGGGAGAAGATACGCAGTATTTT	CASSPGLAGEDTQYF
TRBV6-5	TRBJ1-5	once	TRBD1	TGTGCCAGCAGAGGACCGGGACAGAATCAGCCCCAGCATTTT	CASRGPGQNQPQHF
TRBV18	TRBJ1-1	.	.	TGTGCCAGCTCAACTACTTTGGGGGACACTGAAGCTTTCTTT	CASSTTLGDTEAFF
TRBV28	TRBJ2-7	.	.	TGTGCCAGCAGTCCCTCCCAGGGATGGGAGCAGTACTTC	CASSPSQGWEQYF
TRBV28	TRBJ2-1	.	.	TGTGCCAGCAGTCCCGGACTCCCGAAGGATAATGAGCAGTTCTTC	CASSPGLPKDNEQFF
TRBV6-6	TRBJ1-5	.	.	TGTGCCAGCAGTATGGAGTCTCAGCCCCAGCATTTT	CASSMESQPQHF
TRBV27	TRBJ1-4	.	.	TGTGCCAGCAGTTTATCCCCCGGAAATAATGAAAAACTGTTTTTT	CASSLSPGNNEKLFF
TRBV7-6	TRBJ2-3	.	.	TGTGCCAGCAGCTTATCTCGGACTAGCACAGATACGCAGTATTTT	CASSLSRTSTDTQYF
TRBV5-4	TRBJ2-1	.	.	TGTGCCACCAGCAGCCTCGGGGGTAAGCAGTTCTTC	CATSSLGGKQFF
TRBV5-6	TRBJ2-1	.	.	TGTGCCAGCAGCTTGCCGAACAGGCACCGCAATGAGCAGTTCTTC	CASSLPNRHRNEQFF
TRBV28	TRBJ2-7	.	.	TGTGCCAGCAGTTTAAAGGTCTACGAGCAGTACTTC	CASSLKVYEQYF